These T cell receptor beta chains were read from a single sample in a study of neoadjuvant nivolumab and ipilimumab in lung cancer. Sequencing used immunoSEQ multiplex PCR; TCRdb keeps in-frame clones, though not all of them. The sample includes 2,500 to 3,000 clones, approximately 85% of them seen just once. The material sequenced was tumor tissue, taken before neoadjuvant nivolumab, alone or with ipilimumab. These receptors all come from an adult with non-small cell lung cancer. Both conserved end residues are part of each CDR3. Fields, in order: CDR3 length, D gene, V gene, J gene, clone size, CDR3 protein, CDR3 DNA. D genes are given only for firm matches. For some rows the clone size is stated as once, few or many, or as a class when expanded; others skip it.

>15|.|TRBV27|TRBJ1-4|.
CASSLSQLGLGKLFF
TGTGCCAGCAGTTTATCACAGCTGGGTCTTGGAAAACTGTTTTTT
>14|TRBD1|TRBV6-5|TRBJ1-1|.
CASSRDRGVIEAFF
TGTGCCAGCAGCCGGGACAGGGGAGTTATTGAAGCTTTCTTT
>17|TRBD2|TRBV27|TRBJ2-7|.
CASSPIHFSGRIYEQYF
TGTGCCAGCAGTCCTATCCATTTTAGCGGGAGAATCTACGAGCAGTACTTC
>13|.|TRBV19|TRBJ1-1|.
CASSPGRNTEAFF
TGTGCCAGTAGCCCCGGGCGGAACACTGAAGCTTTCTTT
>13|.|TRBV5-1|TRBJ1-2|.
CASSLEVNYGYTF
TGCGCCAGCAGCTTGGAGGTTAACTATGGCTACACCTTC
>16|.|TRBV6-6|TRBJ2-2|.
CASSPSNYVGSGELFF
TGTGCCAGCAGCCCATCTAATTACGTCGGGTCCGGGGAGCTGTTTTTT
>14|.|TRBV5-4|TRBJ1-2|.
CASSLPQANYGYTF
TGTGCCAGCAGCTTGCCCCAAGCTAACTATGGCTACACCTTC
>13|.|TRBV29-1|TRBJ1-3|.
CSVTDSGGNTIYF
TGCAGCGTTACTGACTCAGGTGGAAACACCATATATTTT
>14|.|TRBV5-1|TRBJ1-1|.
CASSSRGGKTEAFF
TGCGCCAGCAGCTCAAGGGGAGGAAAGACTGAAGCTTTCTTT
>11|.|TRBV6-6|TRBJ2-1|.
CASSLAGKQFF
TGTGCCAGCAGTCTAGCAGGGAAGCAGTTCTTC
>15|TRBD1|TRBV5-1|TRBJ1-5|once
CASSLSPGGNQPQHF
TGCGCCAGCAGCTTAAGTCCAGGGGGAAATCAGCCCCAGCATTTT
>14|.|TRBV6-5|TRBJ1-1|.
CASRGGDRGPEAFF
TGTGCCAGCAGGGGAGGGGACCGAGGCCCTGAAGCTTTCTTT
>12|.|TRBV6-1|TRBJ2-5|.
CASTSPQETQYF
TGTGCCAGCACGTCCCCTCAAGAGACCCAGTACTTC
>14|.|TRBV19|TRBJ1-5|.
CASSTGQIRQPQHF
TGTGCCAGTAGTACTGGCCAGATAAGGCAGCCCCAGCATTTT
>12|.|TRBV7-9|TRBJ2-7|.
CASSLSPGEQYF
TGTGCCAGCAGCTTATCTCCGGGGGAGCAGTACTTC
>13|.|TRBV6-1|TRBJ2-5|.
CASSKGVRETQYF
TGTGCCAGCAGTAAGGGAGTCCGGGAGACCCAGTACTTC
>14|TRBD1|TRBV29-1|TRBJ1-3|.
CSIRRGFAGNTIYF
TGCAGCATCCGCAGGGGGTTCGCTGGAAACACCATATATTTT
>12|.|TRBV29-1|TRBJ2-1|.
CSVGTTYNEQFF
TGCAGCGTGGGGACGACCTACAATGAGCAGTTCTTC
>15|TRBD1|TRBV7-9|TRBJ2-3|.
CASSLHQGATDTQYF
TGTGCCAGCAGTTTACATCAGGGGGCAACAGATACGCAGTATTTT
>14|.|TRBV6-4|TRBJ1-1|.
CASPGRGENTEAFF
TGTGCCAGCCCCGGGAGGGGGGAGAACACTGAAGCTTTCTTT
>16|.|TRBV19|TRBJ2-7|once
CASSPMGNSATYEQYF
TGTGCCAGTAGTCCAATGGGTAATAGCGCTACCTACGAGCAGTACTTC
>13|.|TRBV10-2|TRBJ2-7|.
CASSSRGNYEQYF
TGCGCCAGCAGCTCGAGGGGGAACTACGAGCAGTACTTC
>16|.|TRBV19|TRBJ2-4|.
CASSRAGARAKNIQYF
TGTGCCAGTAGTCGAGCAGGGGCCAGAGCCAAAAACATTCAGTACTTC
>15|.|TRBV6-1|TRBJ1-5|.
CASSRSRASNQPQHF
TGTGCCAGCAGTAGGTCAAGGGCTAGCAATCAGCCCCAGCATTTT
>17|TRBD1|TRBV5-1|TRBJ2-1|.
CASSWTGGSSSYNEQFF
TGCGCCAGCAGCTGGACAGGGGGATCAAGCTCCTACAATGAGCAGTTCTTC
>16|TRBD2|TRBV7-3|TRBJ2-7|once
CASSLGAGGGTYEQYF
TGTGCCAGCAGCTTAGGGGCTGGCGGGGGAACCTACGAGCAGTACTTC
>14|.|TRBV5-1|TRBJ2-7|.
CASSSRDGPGEQYF
TGCGCCAGCAGCTCCCGGGACGGCCCAGGGGAGCAGTACTTC
>13|.|TRBV5-1|TRBJ2-7|.
CASSGAVSYEQYF
TGCGCCAGCAGCGGGGCAGTTTCCTACGAGCAGTACTTC
>16|TRBD1|TRBV27|TRBJ2-1|.
CASSTQGVVALSEQFF
TGTGCCAGCAGTACCCAGGGGGTCGTAGCTCTAAGTGAGCAGTTCTTC
>14|.|TRBV28|TRBJ2-7|.
CASSPRLTPLEQYF
TGTGCCAGCAGTCCCCGACTCACACCTCTGGAGCAGTACTTC
>14|.|TRBV11-2|TRBJ2-7|.
CASSYSGISYEQYF
TGTGCCAGCAGCTATAGCGGTATTTCCTACGAGCAGTACTTC
>15|TRBD1|TRBV5-1|TRBJ1-2|.
CASSLGGTANYGYTF
TGCGCCAGCAGCTTGGGAGGGACAGCTAACTATGGCTACACCTTC
>16|TRBD1|TRBV7-9|TRBJ2-3|.
CASTHRGPPSTDTQYF
TGTGCCAGCACCCACAGGGGGCCGCCTAGCACAGATACGCAGTATTTT
>15|.|TRBV7-9|TRBJ2-3|.
CASSFGGTSTDTQYF
TGTGCCAGCAGCTTCGGCGGGACTAGCACAGATACGCAGTATTTT
>13|.|TRBV28|TRBJ1-5|.
CASHYRVGQPQHF
TGTGCCAGTCATTACAGGGTGGGGCAGCCCCAGCATTTT
>16|.|TRBV2|TRBJ1-3|.
CASSPKDFYSGNTIYF
TGTGCCAGCAGTCCCAAGGACTTCTACTCTGGAAACACCATATATTTT
>14|.|TRBV29-1|TRBJ1-1|.
CSGSMLTGNTEAFF
TGCAGCGGCTCAATGTTAACAGGGAACACTGAAGCTTTCTTT
>11|.|TRBV20-1|TRBJ1-1|.
CSAGGNTEAFF
TGCAGTGCCGGGGGGAACACTGAAGCTTTCTTT
>14|.|TRBV6-1|TRBJ1-2|few
CASRQRWGSYGYTF
TGTGCCAGCAGACAGAGATGGGGAAGCTATGGCTACACCTTC
>14|TRBD1|TRBV2|TRBJ1-5|.
CASRGQGVRQPQHF
TGTGCCAGCAGGGGGCAGGGGGTCAGGCAGCCCCAGCATTTT
>15|.|TRBV7-8|TRBJ2-1|.
CASSHQSTVLHEQFF
TGTGCCAGCAGCCACCAATCGACAGTGTTACATGAGCAGTTCTTC